This T cell receptor (beta chain) is from a study of T cell repertoires in cytomegalovirus infection. Study outcomes and limitations: Of the TCR beta families, the public ones yielded a cumulative frequency that identified carriers of CMV plus the relevant HLA. What dominated the ex vivo response were HLA-C-restricted CMV-specific TCR beta clonotypes.

Note on this clonotype: Its antigen is not identified.

TCRdb fed the reads into MiXCR, producing one record per CDR3 protein. The repertoire holds some 940,000 distinct CDR3 sequences, with 25% to 40% as singletons. Source: cultured CD8+ T cells from PBMCs, taken from culture after CMV antigen stimulation. This receptor was identified in a human donor in good health (CMV status not recorded). Some clones in this sample may be carry-over from other donors' samples.

CDR3 DNA sequence: TGTGCCAGCAGTCGGACAGGCGAGACCTACGAGCAGTACGTC. This sequence encodes CASSRTGETYEQYV. The chain combines TRBV6-1 with TRBJ2-7; 7 nucleotides match TRBD1. The V and J ends lost 5 bases and 2 bases, in that order; junction bases with no gene match: 6. Germline values: CDR1 MNHNS, CDR2 SASEGT. There are 14 residues in the CDR3.